This T cell receptor beta chain was profiled in a study of shared clonotypes between healthy human individuals. The protocol was immunoSEQ multiplex PCR, while the TCRdb copy is restricted to in-frame clones and leaves out a portion. This table has about 510,000 clones, 79% appearing once. This CDR3 comprises 17 residues. Trimming cost V 4 bases and J 8 bases; bases outside gene matches: 10. Germline loops: CDR1 SGHRS, CDR2 YFSETQ. The chain carries TRBV5-1 and TRBJ2-2, with 14 bases identical to TRBD2. The sequencing sample was made of PBMCs. This TCR came from a middle-aged woman in good health. Some clones in this sample may be carry-over from other donors' samples. The CDR3 region has the DNA TGCGCCAGCAGCGGACTAGCGGGAGGCCCAGGGGAGGGGGAGCTGTTTTTT. Amino acid sequence: CASSGLAGGPGEGELFF.